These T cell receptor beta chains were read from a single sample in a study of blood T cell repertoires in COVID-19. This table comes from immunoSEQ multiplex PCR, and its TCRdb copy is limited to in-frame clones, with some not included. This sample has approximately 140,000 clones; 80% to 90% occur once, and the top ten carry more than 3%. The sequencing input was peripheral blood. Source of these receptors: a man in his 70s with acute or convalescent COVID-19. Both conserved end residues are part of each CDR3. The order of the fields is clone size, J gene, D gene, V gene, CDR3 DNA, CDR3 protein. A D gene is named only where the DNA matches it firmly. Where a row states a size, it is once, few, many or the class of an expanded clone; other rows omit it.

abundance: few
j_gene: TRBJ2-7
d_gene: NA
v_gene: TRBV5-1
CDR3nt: TGCGCCAGCAGCTATGGGACTTCGGGCGGCTACGAGCAGTACTTC
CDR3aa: CASSYGTSGGYEQYF

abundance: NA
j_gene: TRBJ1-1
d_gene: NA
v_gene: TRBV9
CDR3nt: TGTGCCAGCAGCGCCACCGGGACACCGAACACTGAAGCTTTCTTT
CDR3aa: CASSATGTPNTEAFF

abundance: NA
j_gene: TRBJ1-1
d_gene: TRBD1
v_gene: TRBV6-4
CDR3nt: TGTGCCAGCAGAAGGGACAGGGATTTCACTGAAGCTTTCTTT
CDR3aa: CASRRDRDFTEAFF

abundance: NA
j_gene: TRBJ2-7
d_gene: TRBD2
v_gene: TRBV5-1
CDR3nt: TGCGCCAGCAGCTCCCCGGGACTAGCGGGGCCCCGGGAGCAGTACTTC
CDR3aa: CASSSPGLAGPREQYF

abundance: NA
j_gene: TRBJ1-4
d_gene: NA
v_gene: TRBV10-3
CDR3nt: TGTGCCATCAGTGAGAAGAGGACAGCCTCAACTAATGAAAAACTGTTTTTT
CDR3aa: CAISEKRTASTNEKLFF

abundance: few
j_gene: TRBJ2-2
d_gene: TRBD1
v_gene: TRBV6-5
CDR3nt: TGTGCCAGCAGTTTCGGACAGGGGGTAGGGGAGCTGTTTTTT
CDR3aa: CASSFGQGVGELFF

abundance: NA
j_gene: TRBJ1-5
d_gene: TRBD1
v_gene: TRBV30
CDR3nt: TGTGCCTGGAGTCCCGGGACAGGCGGAGGTATGGGCAATCAGCCCCAGCATTTT
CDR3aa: CAWSPGTGGGMGNQPQHF

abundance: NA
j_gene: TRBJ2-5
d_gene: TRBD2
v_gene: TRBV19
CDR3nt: TGTGCCAGTAGTATATCGGGAGGGCCGGAGACCCAGTACTTC
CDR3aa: CASSISGGPETQYF

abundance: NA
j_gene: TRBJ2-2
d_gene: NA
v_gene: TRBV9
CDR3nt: TGTGCCAGCAGCCTTAGTGGCACCGGGGAGCTGTTTTTT
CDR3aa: CASSLSGTGELFF

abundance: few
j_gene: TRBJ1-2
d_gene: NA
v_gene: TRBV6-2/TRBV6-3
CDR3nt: TGTGCCAGCAGTTACCAGGGATTCCGCGGCTACACCTTC
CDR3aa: CASSYQGFRGYTF

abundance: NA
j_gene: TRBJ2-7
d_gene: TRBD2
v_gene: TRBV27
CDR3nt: TGTGCCAGCAGTCCCCTGGGACTAGCGGTCTACGAGCAGTACTTC
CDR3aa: CASSPLGLAVYEQYF

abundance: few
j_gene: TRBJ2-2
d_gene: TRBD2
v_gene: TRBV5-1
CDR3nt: TGCGCCAGTGGACTAGGGTACACCGGGGAGCTGTTTTTT
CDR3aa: CASGLGYTGELFF

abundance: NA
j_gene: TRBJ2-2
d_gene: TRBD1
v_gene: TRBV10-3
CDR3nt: TGTGCCATCAGTGGGCAGGGGGCCGGGGAGCTGTTTTTT
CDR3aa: CAISGQGAGELFF

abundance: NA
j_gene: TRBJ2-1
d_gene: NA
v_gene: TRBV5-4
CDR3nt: TGTGCCAGCAGCCTCCCAGGGGCCAGCTCCTACAATGAGCAGTTCTTC
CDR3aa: CASSLPGASSYNEQFF

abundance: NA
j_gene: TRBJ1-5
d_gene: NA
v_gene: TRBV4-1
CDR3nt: TGCGCCAGCAGCCCGGCGGACTTTAGCAATCAGCCCCAGCATTTT
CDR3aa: CASSPADFSNQPQHF

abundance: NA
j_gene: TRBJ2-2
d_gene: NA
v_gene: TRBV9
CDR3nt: TGTGCCAGCAGCGCCGGGGACATCGAGCGCCGGGAGCTGTTTTTT
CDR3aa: CASSAGDIERRELFF

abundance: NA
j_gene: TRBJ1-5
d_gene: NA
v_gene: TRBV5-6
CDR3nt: TGTGCCAGCAGCTTGGGGCTTAGCAATCAGCCCCAGCATTTT
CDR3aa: CASSLGLSNQPQHF

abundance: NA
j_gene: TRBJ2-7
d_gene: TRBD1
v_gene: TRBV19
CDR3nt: TGTGCCAGTAGTTTCCGGGACAGTACCTACGAGCAGTACTTC
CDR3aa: CASSFRDSTYEQYF

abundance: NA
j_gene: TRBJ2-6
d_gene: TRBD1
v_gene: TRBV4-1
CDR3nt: TGCGCCAGCAGCCAAGAGATCGGCAGGGGGCCATCCTCTGGGGCCAACGTCCTGACTTTC
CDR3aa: CASSQEIGRGPSSGANVLTF

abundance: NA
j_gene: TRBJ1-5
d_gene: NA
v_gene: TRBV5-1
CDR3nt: TGCGCCAGCAGCTTGGAGGGACATGCCAATCAGCCCCAGCATTTT
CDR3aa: CASSLEGHANQPQHF

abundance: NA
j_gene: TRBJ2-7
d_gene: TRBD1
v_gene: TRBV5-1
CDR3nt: TGCGCCAGCAGCTCCCTGGGACAGGGGACAGAGCAGTACTTC
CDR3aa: CASSSLGQGTEQYF

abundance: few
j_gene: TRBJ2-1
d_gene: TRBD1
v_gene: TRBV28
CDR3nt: TGTGCCAGCACTCCAGGGGGTTACAATGAGCAGTTCTTC
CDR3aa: CASTPGGYNEQFF

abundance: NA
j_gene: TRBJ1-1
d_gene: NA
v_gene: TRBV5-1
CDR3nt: TGCGCCAGCAGCTTGGCCCAGTTGTACACTGAAGCTTTCTTT
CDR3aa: CASSLAQLYTEAFF

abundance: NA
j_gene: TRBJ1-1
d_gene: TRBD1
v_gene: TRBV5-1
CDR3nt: TGCGCCAGCAGCCCGGGACAGCAGAACACTGAAGCTTTCTTT
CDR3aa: CASSPGQQNTEAFF

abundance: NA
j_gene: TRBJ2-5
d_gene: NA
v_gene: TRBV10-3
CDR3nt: TGTGCCATCAGTGAGTACGGGGGTCAACAAGAGACCCAGTACTTC
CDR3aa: CAISEYGGQQETQYF

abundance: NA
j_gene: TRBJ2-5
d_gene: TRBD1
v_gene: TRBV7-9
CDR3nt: TGTGCCAGCAGCGGACGGGACAGGGGCAAAGAGACCCAGTACTTC
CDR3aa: CASSGRDRGKETQYF

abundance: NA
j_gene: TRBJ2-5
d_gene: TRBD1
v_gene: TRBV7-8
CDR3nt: TGTGCCAGCAGCTCCGGACAGGGCCCAGAGACCCAGTACTTC
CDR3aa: CASSSGQGPETQYF

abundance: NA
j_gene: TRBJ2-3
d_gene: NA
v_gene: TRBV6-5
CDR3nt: TGTGCCAGCCGTTTCACAGGATTCACAGATACGCAGTATTTT
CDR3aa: CASRFTGFTDTQYF

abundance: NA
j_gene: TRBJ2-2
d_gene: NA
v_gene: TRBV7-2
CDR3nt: TGTGCCAGCAGTTTGGAATCTAGCCTCAACACCGGGGAGCTGTTTTTT
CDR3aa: CASSLESSLNTGELFF

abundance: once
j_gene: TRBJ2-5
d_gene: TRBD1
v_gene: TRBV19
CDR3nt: TGTGCCAGTAGTAAGGGACAGGGTGTACGGGAGACCCAGTACTTC
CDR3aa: CASSKGQGVRETQYF

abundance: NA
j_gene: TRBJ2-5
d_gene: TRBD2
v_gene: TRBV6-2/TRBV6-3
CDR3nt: TGTGCCAGCAGCAGATTAGCGGGAGTGTGGGAGACCCAGTACTTC
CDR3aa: CASSRLAGVWETQYF

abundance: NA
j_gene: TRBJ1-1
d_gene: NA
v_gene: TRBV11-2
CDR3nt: TGTGCCAGCAGCCAAATGGCGAACACTGAAGCTTTCTTT
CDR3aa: CASSQMANTEAFF

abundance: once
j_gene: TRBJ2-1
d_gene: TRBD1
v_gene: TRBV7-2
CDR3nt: TGTGCCAGCAGCTTAGCGGGACAGGGTTATGAGCAGTTCTTC
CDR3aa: CASSLAGQGYEQFF

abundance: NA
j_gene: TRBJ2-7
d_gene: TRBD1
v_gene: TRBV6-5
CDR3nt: TGTGCCAGCAGAGTACAGGGGGCAGTAGCCTACGAGCAGTACTTC
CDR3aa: CASRVQGAVAYEQYF

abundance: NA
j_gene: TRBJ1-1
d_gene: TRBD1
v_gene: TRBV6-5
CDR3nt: TGTGCCAGCAGTAAACCAGGGGGCCGGACTGAAGCTTTCTTT
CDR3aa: CASSKPGGRTEAFF

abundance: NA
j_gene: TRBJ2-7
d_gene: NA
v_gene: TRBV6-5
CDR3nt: TGTGCCAGCAGCCCCTTCTCCTACGAGCAGTACTTC
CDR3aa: CASSPFSYEQYF

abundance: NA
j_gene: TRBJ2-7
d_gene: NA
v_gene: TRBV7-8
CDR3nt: TGTGCCAGCAGCGTTACCTACGAGCAGTACTTC
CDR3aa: CASSVTYEQYF

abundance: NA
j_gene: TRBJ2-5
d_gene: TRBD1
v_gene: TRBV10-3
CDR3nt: TGTGCCATACAGGGGAGTTTGGGAGAGACCCAGTACTTC
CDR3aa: CAIQGSLGETQYF

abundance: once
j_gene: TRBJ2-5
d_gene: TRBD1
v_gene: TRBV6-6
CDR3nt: TGTGCCAGCAGTTCAGGGGGCGGGGAGACCCAGTACTTC
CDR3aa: CASSSGGGETQYF

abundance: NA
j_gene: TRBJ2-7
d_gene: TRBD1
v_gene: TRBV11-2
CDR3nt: TGTGCCAGCATCCAACCCGGGACAGGCACCTACGAGCAGTACTTC
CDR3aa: CASIQPGTGTYEQYF

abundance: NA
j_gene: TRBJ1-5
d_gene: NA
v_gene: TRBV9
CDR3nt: TGTGCCAGCAGCGTAGGAGGAGGGGGGGGAAATCAGCCCCAGCATTTT
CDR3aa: CASSVGGGGGNQPQHF

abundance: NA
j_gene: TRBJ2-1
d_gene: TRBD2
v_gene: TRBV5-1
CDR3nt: TGCGCCAGCAGCAGGGGGACTAGCGGGGCCTACAATGAGCAGTTCTTC
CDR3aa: CASSRGTSGAYNEQFF

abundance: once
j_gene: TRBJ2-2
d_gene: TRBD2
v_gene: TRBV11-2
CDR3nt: TGTGCCAGCAGCTTAGCAGGGACTAGCGTCGGGGAGCTGTTTTTT
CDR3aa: CASSLAGTSVGELFF

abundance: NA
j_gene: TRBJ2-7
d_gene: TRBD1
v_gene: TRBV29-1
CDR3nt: TGCAGCGTTGAAACCAGACAGGGGGCTGACGAGCAGTACTTC
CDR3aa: CSVETRQGADEQYF

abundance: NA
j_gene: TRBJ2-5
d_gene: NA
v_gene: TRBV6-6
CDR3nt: TGTGCCAGCAGTTACGTCAAAGAGACCCAGTACTTC
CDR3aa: CASSYVKETQYF

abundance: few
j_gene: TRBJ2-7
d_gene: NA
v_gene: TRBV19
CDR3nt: TGTGCCAGTAGTACCTACTATTCCTACGAGCAGTACTTC
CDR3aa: CASSTYYSYEQYF

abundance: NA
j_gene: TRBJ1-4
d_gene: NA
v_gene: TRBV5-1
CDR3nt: TGCGCCAGCAGCTTTGGGGCGATCGCGGCTAATGAAAAACTGTTTTTT
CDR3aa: CASSFGAIAANEKLFF

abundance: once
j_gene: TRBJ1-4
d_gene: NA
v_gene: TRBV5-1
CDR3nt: TGCGCCAGCAGCTTGGAAGGCAGGGCGGAAGAAAAACTGTTTTTT
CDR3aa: CASSLEGRAEEKLFF

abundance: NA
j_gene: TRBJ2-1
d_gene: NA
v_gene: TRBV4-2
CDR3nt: TGTGCCAGCAGCCAAGATCAGGGGACTACCTACAATGAGCAGTTCTTC
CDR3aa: CASSQDQGTTYNEQFF

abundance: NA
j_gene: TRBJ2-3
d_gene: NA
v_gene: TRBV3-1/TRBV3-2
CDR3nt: TGTGCCAGCAGCCAATTGGTCGGTAGTCGGGAGATCACAGATACGCAGTATTTT
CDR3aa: CASSQLVGSREITDTQYF

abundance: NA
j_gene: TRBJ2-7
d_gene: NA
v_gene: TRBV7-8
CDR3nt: TGTGCCAGCAGCTTGGGGACTCTATCCTCCTACGAGCAGTACTTC
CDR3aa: CASSLGTLSSYEQYF

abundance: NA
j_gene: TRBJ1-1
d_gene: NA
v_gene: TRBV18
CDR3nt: TGTGCCAGCTCCCCCGGGGACACTGAAGCTTTCTTT
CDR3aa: CASSPGDTEAFF